This TCR beta chain originates from a study of blood T cells in healthy people across ages. Then a second PCR, running about 6 to 12 cycles, was carried out with a sample-barcoded 5' primer and a J-beta primer mix. TCRdb fed the 5' RACE reads into MiXCR, producing one record per CDR3 protein. Here the sample spans some 900,000 distinct CDR3 sequences, 25% to 35% being singletons. Those donating, healthy Caucasian individuals from Russia, were aged about 6 to 100. This clonotype was seen many times. This CDR3 has 15 amino acids. Germline V gene lookup returns CDR1 MRHNA and CDR2 SNTAGT. V lost 6 bases and J lost 5, with 17 bases in between.

The receptor was derived from a woman older than 75 in good health. The V and J genes are TRBV6-4 and TRBJ2-1; D assignment may be TRBD1 or TRBD2 (5 bases each). Sequenced material: blood. The CDR3 loop is CASSRSGTGNNEQFF. The CDR3 bases are TGTGCCAGCAGCCGCTCAGGGACGGGAAACAATGAGCAGTTCTTC.